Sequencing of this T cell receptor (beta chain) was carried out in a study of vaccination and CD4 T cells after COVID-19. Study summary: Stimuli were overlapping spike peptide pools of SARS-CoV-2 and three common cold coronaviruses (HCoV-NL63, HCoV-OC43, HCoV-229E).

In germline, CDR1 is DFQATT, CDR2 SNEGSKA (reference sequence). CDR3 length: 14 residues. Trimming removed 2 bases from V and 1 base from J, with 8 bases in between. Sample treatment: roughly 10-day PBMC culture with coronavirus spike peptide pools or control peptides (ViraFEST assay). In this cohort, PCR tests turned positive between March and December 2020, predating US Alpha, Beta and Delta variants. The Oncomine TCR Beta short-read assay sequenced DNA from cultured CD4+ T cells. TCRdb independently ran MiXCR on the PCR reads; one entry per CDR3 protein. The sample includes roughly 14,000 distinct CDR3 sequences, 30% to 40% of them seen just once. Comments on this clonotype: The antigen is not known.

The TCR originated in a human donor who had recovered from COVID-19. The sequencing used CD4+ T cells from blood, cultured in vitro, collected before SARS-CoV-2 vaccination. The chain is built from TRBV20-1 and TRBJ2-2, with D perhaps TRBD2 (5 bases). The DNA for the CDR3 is TGCAGTGCTAGACCCAGCGGGAACACCGGGGAGCTGTTTTTT. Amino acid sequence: CSARPSGNTGELFF.